This is a list of T cell receptor beta chains from one sample in a study of blood T cell repertoires in COVID-19. Some clones are missing from TCRdb's copy, which holds only in-frame ones; the method was immunoSEQ multiplex PCR. The sample shows around 180,000 clones, about 86% of them seen only once. The sequencing sample was made of peripheral blood. Receptors were obtained from a woman in her twenties or thirties with active or convalescent COVID-19. CDR3s include the opening cysteine and the closing phenylalanine or tryptophan. D genes are given only for firm matches. Only some rows state a clone size, as once, few, many or a class for expanded clones.

TGTGCCAGCAGTGAACGTGAGACAGCCTACACTGAAGCTTTCTTT CASSERETAYTEAFF TRBV2 few . TRBJ1-1
TGTGCCAGCAGCCGGACGGCGGGGGCGAACTACGAGCAGTACTTC CASSRTAGANYEQYF TRBV3-1/TRBV3-2 . . TRBJ2-7
TGTGCCAGCAGCCCTCGGGAGAGCTCCTACAATGAGCAGTTCTTC CASSPRESSYNEQFF TRBV7-2 . . TRBJ2-1
TGCGCCAGCAGCTCCGACTTCAGACAGGTAGAAGCTTTCTTT CASSSDFRQVEAFF TRBV5-1 . . TRBJ1-1
TGTGCCAGCAGCCACCGGGAATATAATTCACCCCTCCACTTT CASSHREYNSPLHF TRBV13 . . TRBJ1-6
TGTGCCAGTAGTATTACAGGGCTACCAGAGCTCTTCAGCTCCTACAATGAGCAGTTCTTC CASSITGLPELFSSYNEQFF TRBV19 . . TRBJ2-1
TGTGCCAGCAGCCGCGGAGACAGGGGAGAAAACACCATATATTTT CASSRGDRGENTIYF TRBV27 few TRBD1 TRBJ1-3
TGTGCCAGCAGCTCCTTCGGACAGTCCGCTGAAGCTTTCTTT CASSSFGQSAEAFF TRBV7-9 . . TRBJ1-1
TGTGCCAGCCTCATGGGACAGGCCAATAATTCACCCCTCCACTTT CASLMGQANNSPLHF TRBV7-2 . TRBD1 TRBJ1-6
TGTGCCAGCAGTCCGGGACAGGGCAACTCTGGGGCCAACGTCCTGACTTTC CASSPGQGNSGANVLTF TRBV6-6 . TRBD1 TRBJ2-6
TGTGCCACCAGCCCCGGGACAGCATATGGCTACACCTTC CATSPGTAYGYTF TRBV15 . TRBD1 TRBJ1-2
TGTGCCAGCAGTTTTTCAGGCCCCTATAGCAATCAGCCCCAGCATTTT CASSFSGPYSNQPQHF TRBV2 . . TRBJ1-5
TGTGCCAGCATACAGGGCCATGGAAATGAGCAGTTCTTC CASIQGHGNEQFF TRBV28 . . TRBJ2-1
TGCGCCAGCAGTCGGGACAGGGCAGATAATTCACCCCTCCACTTT CASSRDRADNSPLHF TRBV5-1 . TRBD1 TRBJ1-6
TGCAGTGCCAGTGGGGGAGAGATTCAGCCCCAGCATTTT CSASGGEIQPQHF TRBV20-1 . . TRBJ1-5
TGCGCCAGCAGCCCTCGGACAGGGGTAACCTATGGCTACACCTTC CASSPRTGVTYGYTF TRBV5-1 many TRBD1 TRBJ1-2
TGTGCCAGCAGCCAAGTAGCCAGTTATTATGGCTACACCTTC CASSQVASYYGYTF TRBV3-1/TRBV3-2 . . TRBJ1-2
TGTGCCAGCAGCCACGATCGGGGCTCTGGGGCCAACGTCCTGACTTTC CASSHDRGSGANVLTF TRBV14 . . TRBJ2-6
TGTGCCAGCTCACCACCCCGACAGGCACAGCATTTT CASSPPRQAQHF TRBV18 . . TRBJ1-5
TGTGCCAGTGGGCCCGGAGGCCCCTGGGGCAATGAGCAGTTCTTC CASGPGGPWGNEQFF TRBV19 . . TRBJ2-1
TGTGCCAGCGGGAAGGGGCGCCCTAACTATGGCTACACCTTC CASGKGRPNYGYTF TRBV28 . . TRBJ1-2
TGCGCCAGCAGCTCCCAACTAACAGGGATGAGCACCTACGAGCAGTACTTC CASSSQLTGMSTYEQYF TRBV5-1 . . TRBJ2-7